These T cell receptor beta chains were read from a single sample in a study of cytomegalovirus exposure and HLA in healthy donors. The protocol was immunoSEQ multiplex PCR, while the TCRdb copy is restricted to in-frame clones and leaves out a portion. The specimen's table records 50,000 to 80,000 clones. Material for sequencing was PBMCs. These receptors all come from a woman aged 18 to 35 in good health and CMV-seronegative. Both conserved end residues are trimmed from each CDR3.

TRBV5-5	TRBJ2-3	ASSLQPSGGVTDTQY
TRBV4-1	TRBJ1-1	ASSQPQGRNTEAF
TRBV27	TRBJ2-7	ASSPGSRGGSKQY
TRBV5-4	TRBJ1-2	ASSLGGADYGYT
TRBV4-2	TRBJ2-5	ASSQDRTSGRLGETQY
TRBV5-1	TRBJ2-3	ASSLVWWGGSDTQY
TRBV4-1	TRBJ1-2	ASSQGVLDLGYT
TRBV29-1	TRBJ2-5	SVPLGAQTETQY
TRBV11-3	TRBJ2-3	ASSSPLDPGAGGFTDTQY
TRBV10-2	TRBJ2-7	ASISSGYEQY
TRBV4-1	TRBJ2-7	ASSFRLAESSYEQY
TRBV6-5	TRBJ1-5	ASSRGNQPQH
TRBV6-1	TRBJ2-2	ASSSPIINTGELF
TRBV13	TRBJ1-5	ASSSSGMPQH
TRBV5-5	TRBJ1-1	ASSPQVRGTEAF
TRBV5-6	TRBJ2-7	ASSLGGGTYEQY
TRBV5-1	TRBJ2-7	ASSPDRATWDEQY
TRBV4-1	TRBJ1-6	ASSQGTGSSYNSPLH
TRBV14	TRBJ2-7	ASSASTDWSYEQY
TRBV19	TRBJ1-1	ASSMGGLGMNTEAF
TRBV6-1	TRBJ1-6	ASSGRGSPLH
TRBV25-1	TRBJ1-1	ASGSTGVTEAF
TRBV13	TRBJ1-5	ASSTSEHSNQPQH
TRBV30	TRBJ1-2	AWRRGGYT
TRBV5-1	TRBJ1-2	ASSLGADYGYT
TRBV6-5	TRBJ2-7	ASRTTRGNSYEQY
TRBV7-3	TRBJ1-2	ASSSSGGRGGYT
TRBV2	TRBJ2-7	ASTGEFSYEQY
TRBV5-5	TRBJ1-5	ASSPQGNQPQH
TRBV29-1	TRBJ2-7	SVEGGSEQY
TRBV19	TRBJ2-1	ASSSTGIPYNEQF
TRBV25-1	TRBJ2-2	ASSAGGGGELF
TRBV30	TRBJ2-3	AWRVAGSTDTQY
TRBV29-1	TRBJ1-1	SVEDLGTEAF
TRBV5-1	TRBJ1-2	ASSLATGLDYGYT
TRBV5-4	TRBJ1-2	ASSRTGNYGYT
TRBV6-1	TRBJ2-7	ASSEPVAGLVYEQY
TRBV11-2	TRBJ1-2	ASSFTGDYGYT
TRBV11-3	TRBJ1-2	ASSLITGNYGYT
TRBV7-7	TRBJ2-5	ASSLGRLAGSQETQY
TRBV9	TRBJ2-3	ASSPGTGGGLMADTQY
TRBV11-2	TRBJ1-2	ASSLDRSYGYT
TRBV18	TRBJ1-5	ASSPPGQGRQPQH
TRBV2	TRBJ1-1	ASRQGTEAF
TRBV5-6	TRBJ1-5	ASSLEKENQPQH
TRBV28	TRBJ2-7	ASSLLAGGIYEQY
TRBV7-7	TRBJ2-2	ASSFGFGTGELF
TRBV5-1	TRBJ1-1	ASIRAGGNTEAF
TRBV7-3	TRBJ1-2	ASSLTASGDGYT
TRBV6-5	TRBJ1-3	ASSREKGNTIY
TRBV5-5	TRBJ2-7	ASSPISVYEQY
TRBV7-9	TRBJ2-7	ASSFLTGGDYEQY